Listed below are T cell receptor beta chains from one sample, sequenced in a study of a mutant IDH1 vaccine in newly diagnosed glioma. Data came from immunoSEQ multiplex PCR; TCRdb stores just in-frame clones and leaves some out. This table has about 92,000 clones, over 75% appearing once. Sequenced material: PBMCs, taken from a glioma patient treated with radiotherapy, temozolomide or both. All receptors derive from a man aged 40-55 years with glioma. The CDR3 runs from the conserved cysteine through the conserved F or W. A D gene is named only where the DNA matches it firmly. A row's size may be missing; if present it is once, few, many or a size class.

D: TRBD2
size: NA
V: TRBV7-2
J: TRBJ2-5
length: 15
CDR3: CASSEQRGEQETQYF

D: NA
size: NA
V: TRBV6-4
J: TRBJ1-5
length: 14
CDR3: CASRGGQGGQPQHF

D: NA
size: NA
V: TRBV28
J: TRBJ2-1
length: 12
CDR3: CASTPSYNEQFF

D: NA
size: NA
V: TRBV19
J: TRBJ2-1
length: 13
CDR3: CATSQEQAVEQFF

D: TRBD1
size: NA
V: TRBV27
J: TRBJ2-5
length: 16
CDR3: CASSLLGTGARETQYF

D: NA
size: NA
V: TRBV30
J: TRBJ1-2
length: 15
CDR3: CAWRYHREGHYGYTF

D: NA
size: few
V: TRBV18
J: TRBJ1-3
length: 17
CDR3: CASSPTQQLSSGNTIYF

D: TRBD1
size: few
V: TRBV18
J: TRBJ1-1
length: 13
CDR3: CASSLDRVAEAFF

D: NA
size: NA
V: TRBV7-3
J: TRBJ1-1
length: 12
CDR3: CASSHLHGQAFF

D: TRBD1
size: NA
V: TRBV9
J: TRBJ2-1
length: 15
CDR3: CASSVGTGVGYEQFF

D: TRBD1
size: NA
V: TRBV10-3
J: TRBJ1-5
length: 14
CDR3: CASRGGQGGQPQHF

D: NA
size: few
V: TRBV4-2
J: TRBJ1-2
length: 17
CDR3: CASSQEVSGPRGLGYTF

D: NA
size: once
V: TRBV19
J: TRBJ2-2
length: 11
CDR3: CASTYTGELFF

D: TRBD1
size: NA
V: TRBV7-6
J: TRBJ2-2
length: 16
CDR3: CASSRRGQGNTGELFF

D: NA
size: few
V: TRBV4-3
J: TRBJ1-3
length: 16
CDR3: CASSQDTVPSGNTIYF

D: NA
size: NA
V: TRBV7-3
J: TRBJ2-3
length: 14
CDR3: CASSLNRFSDTQYF

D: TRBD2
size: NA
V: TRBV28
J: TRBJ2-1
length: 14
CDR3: CASGPGLAHNEQFF

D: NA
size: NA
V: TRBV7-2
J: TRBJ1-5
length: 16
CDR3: CASSSLGQSFHQPQHF

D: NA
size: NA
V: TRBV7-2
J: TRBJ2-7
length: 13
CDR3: CASSLRDIYEQYF

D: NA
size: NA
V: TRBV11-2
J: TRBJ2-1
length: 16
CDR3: CASSLSPLGAYNEQFF

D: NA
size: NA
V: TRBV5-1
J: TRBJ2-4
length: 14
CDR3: CASSLELGGGIQYF

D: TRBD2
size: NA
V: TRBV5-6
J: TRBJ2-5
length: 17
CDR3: CASSWGPSGGPQETQYF

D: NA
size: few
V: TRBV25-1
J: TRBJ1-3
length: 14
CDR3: CASSEERTGNTIYF

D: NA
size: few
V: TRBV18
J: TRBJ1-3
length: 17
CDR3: CASSPPLAQSSGNTIYF

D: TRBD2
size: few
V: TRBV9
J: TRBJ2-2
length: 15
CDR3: CASSAGTRPPGELFF

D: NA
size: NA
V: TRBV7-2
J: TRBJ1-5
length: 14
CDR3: CASSDGPGGRPQHF

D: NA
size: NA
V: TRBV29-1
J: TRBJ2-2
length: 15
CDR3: CSVELGLEYTGELFF

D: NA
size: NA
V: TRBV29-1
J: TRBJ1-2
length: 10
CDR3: CSVADPGYTF

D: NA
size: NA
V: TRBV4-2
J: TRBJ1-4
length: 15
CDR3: CASSQAVGKIEKLFF

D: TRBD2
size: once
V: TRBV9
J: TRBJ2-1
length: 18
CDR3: CASSTGTSGRVLYNEQFF

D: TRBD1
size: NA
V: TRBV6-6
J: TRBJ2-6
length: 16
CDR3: CASFRDRGTGANVLTF

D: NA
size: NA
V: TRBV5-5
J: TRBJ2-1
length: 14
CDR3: CASSWFGGGNEQFF

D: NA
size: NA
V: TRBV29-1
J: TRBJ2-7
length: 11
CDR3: CSAGQTYEQYF

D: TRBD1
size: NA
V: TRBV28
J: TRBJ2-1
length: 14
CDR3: CASNLRGLHNEQFF

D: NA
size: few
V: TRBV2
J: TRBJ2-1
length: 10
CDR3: CATGPNEQFF

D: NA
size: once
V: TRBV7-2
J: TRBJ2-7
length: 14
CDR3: CASSLRPTILEQYF

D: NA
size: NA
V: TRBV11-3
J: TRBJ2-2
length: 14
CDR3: CASSRGANTGELFF

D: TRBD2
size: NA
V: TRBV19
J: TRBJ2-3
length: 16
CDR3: CASSPSGRTLTDTQYF

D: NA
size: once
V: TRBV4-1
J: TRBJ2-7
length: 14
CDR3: CASRPPGRGHEQYF

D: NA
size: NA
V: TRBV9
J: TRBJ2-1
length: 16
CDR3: CASSVESGSPGNEQFF

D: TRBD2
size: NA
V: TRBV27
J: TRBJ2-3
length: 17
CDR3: CASSLSSSGRFTDTQYF

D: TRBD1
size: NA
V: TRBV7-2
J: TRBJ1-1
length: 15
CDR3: CASSRDRLEGTEAFF

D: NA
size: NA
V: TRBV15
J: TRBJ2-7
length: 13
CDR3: CATSRDHSYEQYF

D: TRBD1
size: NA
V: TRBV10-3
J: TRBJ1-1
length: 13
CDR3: CAAGTGIDTEAFF

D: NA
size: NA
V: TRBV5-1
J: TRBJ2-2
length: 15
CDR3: CASRRGQGLDGELFF

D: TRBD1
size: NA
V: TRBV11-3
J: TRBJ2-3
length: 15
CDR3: CASSSRQGGTDTQYF

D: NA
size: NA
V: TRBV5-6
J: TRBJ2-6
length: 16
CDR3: CASSLAPISGANVLTF

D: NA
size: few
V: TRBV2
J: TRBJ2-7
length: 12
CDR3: CASSEMSYEQYF

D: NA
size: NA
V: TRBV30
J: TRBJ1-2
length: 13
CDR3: CAWSYTGAYGYTF

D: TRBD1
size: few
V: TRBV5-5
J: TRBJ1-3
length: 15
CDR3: CASSWQGAPGNTIYF